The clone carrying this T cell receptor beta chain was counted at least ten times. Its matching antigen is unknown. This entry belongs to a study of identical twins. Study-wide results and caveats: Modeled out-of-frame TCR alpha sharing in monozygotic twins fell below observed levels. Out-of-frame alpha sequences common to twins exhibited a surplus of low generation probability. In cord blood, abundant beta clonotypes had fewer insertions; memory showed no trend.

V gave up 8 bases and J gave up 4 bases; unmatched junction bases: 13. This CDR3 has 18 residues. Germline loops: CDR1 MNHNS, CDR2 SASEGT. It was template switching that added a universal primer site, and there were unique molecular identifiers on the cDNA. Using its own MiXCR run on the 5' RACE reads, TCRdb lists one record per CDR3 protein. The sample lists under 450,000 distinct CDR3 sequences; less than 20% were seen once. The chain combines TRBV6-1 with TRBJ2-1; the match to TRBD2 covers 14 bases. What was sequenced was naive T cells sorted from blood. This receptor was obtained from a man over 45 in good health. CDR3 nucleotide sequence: TGTGCCAGCGCGGGACTAGCGGGAGCGGTTGTGGTGTACAATGAGCAGTTCTTC. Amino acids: CASAGLAGAVVVYNEQFF.